This T cell receptor beta chain was captured in a study of glioma-infiltrating T cells after dendritic cell vaccination. Looking at the study overall: At biweekly intervals, patients got three intradermal dendritic cell vaccine injections. Broader study findings: Survival was not directly related to TCR clonality in these patients.

Time point specified: after dendritic cell vaccination, including at tumor progression/relapse. The table came from immunoSEQ multiplex PCR; TCRdb's copy has only in-frame clones and leaves some out. The repertoire has approximately 110,000 clones, roughly 90% of them found once; the top ten carry 2.5% to 3%. Note on this clone: No antigen is known for it. The germline gene is not matched at one end of the junction; a read error may be the cause.

Germline values: CDR1 SGHNT, CDR2 YYREEE (reference sequence). This CDR3 spans 14 amino acids. This sample comprised blood, obtained after dendritic cell vaccination. This receptor was obtained from a human donor with glioblastoma. The rearrangement joins TRBV5-4 to TRBJ1-4; 8 nucleotides align to TRBD1. CDR3 coding DNA: TGTGCCAGCAGCCAGGGGGCAGGGAATGAAGAACTGTTTTTT. This encodes CASSQGAGNEELFF.